A single T cell receptor beta chain is shown here with its context. Profiled with immunoSEQ multiplex PCR; TCRdb holds only in-frame clones, not every one. The sample contains under 200,000 clones, roughly 86% of which appear only once. These data originate in a study of blood T cell repertoires in COVID-19. Whole-study context: Some COVID-19 samples were acute and others convalescent; all came from the United States, Italy and Spain. The cDNA or gDNA used as material had been derived from T cells, B-cell-depleted T cells, or PBMCs.

This CDR3 has 16 amino acids. The chain recombines TRBV1 with TRBJ2-5; TRBD2, the table's D call, was not compared with the DNA. TRBV1 is an annotated pseudogene. This TCR derives from a woman of 80 years or more with COVID-19, enrolled during active disease. Sequencing was carried out using peripheral blood. CDR3 DNA sequence: TGCACCAGCAGCCCGAGAACTAGCGGGCGGGGAGAGACCCAGTACTTC. As protein: CTSSPRTSGRGETQYF.